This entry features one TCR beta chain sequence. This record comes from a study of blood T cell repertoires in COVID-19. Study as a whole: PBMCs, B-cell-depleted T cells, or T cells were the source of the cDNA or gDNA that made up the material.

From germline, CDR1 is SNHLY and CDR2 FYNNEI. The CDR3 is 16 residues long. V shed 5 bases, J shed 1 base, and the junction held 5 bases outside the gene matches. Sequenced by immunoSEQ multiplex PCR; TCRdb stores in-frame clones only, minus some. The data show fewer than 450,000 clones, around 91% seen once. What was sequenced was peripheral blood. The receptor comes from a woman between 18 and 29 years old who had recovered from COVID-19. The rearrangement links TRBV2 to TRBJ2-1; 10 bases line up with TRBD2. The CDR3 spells CASSTTSGDSYNEQFF. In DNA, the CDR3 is TGTGCCAGCAGTACCACTAGCGGGGATTCCTACAATGAGCAGTTCTTC.